The 21 T cell receptor beta chains reported below all come from one sample, sequenced in a study of a mutant IDH1 vaccine in newly diagnosed glioma. Time point indicated: week 11, during vaccination. Vaccination used 300 ug of mutant IDH1 20-mer peptide per dose, with topical imiquimod. This table comes from immunoSEQ multiplex PCR, and its TCRdb copy is limited to in-frame clones, with some not included. The sample lists roughly 110,000 clones; roughly 88% were seen once. Antigen specificity for these receptors is unknown. Sequenced here: PBMCs, sampled from a glioma patient whose treatment included an IDH1 peptide vaccine. Receptors originate from a woman aged 50 to 65 with glioma.

The rearrangement joins TRBV12-5 to TRBJ2-7, with 7 bases lining up with TRBD1. CDR1 is LGHNT, CDR2 FRNRAP, per germline. The CDR3 runs to 13 residues. Trimming took 3 bases from V and 5 from J; bases not matched to a gene: 4. The CDR3 DNA follows: TGTGCTAGTGGTTTCAAGGGGGCAGACGAGCAGTACTTC. Amino acid sequence: CASGFKGADEQYF. Full variable domain (rest looked up from reference TRBV12-5 and TRBJ2-7): DARVTQTPRHKVTEMGQEVTMRCQPILGHNTVFWYRQTMMQGLELLAYFRNRAPLDDSGMPKDRFSAEMPDATLATLKIQPSEPRDSAVYFCASGFKGADEQYFGPGTRLTVT.

The V and J genes are TRBV5-6 and TRBJ2-3, with D perhaps matching TRBD2 (6 bases). Germline CDR1 SGHDT, CDR2 YYEEEE. Between the trimmed V and J ends, which lost 2 bases and 2 bases, there was a span of 9 bases. The CDR3 totals 14 residues. In DNA, the CDR3 is TGTGCCAGCAGCTTAGCGGGTCTCACAGATACGCAGTATTTT. Encoded protein: CASSLAGLTDTQYF.

The genes are TRBV28 and TRBJ1-4; 7 bases agree with TRBD1. Germline V lookup: CDR1 MDHEN, CDR2 SYDVKM. The CDR3 loop spans 15 amino acids. The CDR3 loop reads CATGTAFSTNEKLFF. The DNA for the CDR3 is TGTGCTACCGGGACAGCATTCTCAACTAATGAAAAACTGTTTTTT.

This clone occurred a few times. This sequence joins TRBV19 and TRBJ2-7, with 13 bases identical to TRBD2. The CDR3 is 14 residues long. J lost 3 bases, V lost 4 bases, and 0 bases had no gene match. CDR1 and CDR2 from the germline V gene are LNHDA and SQIVND (reference sequence). The CDR3 loop is CASSRLAGGYEQYF. The CDR3 DNA follows: TGTGCCAGTAGTAGACTAGCGGGAGGCTACGAGCAGTACTTC.

J is TRBJ2-5 and V is TRBV5-1; D might be TRBD2 (6 bases). The J call may be incorrect, as the DNA end agrees better with TRBJ2-7. The CDR3 contains 12 residues. Germline-derived CDR1 and CDR2 are SGHRS and YFSETQ. CDR3 sequence (DNA): TGCGCCAGCAGCCCCGGGGGATACGAGCAGTACTTC. Protein product: CASSPGGYEQYF.

The chain is built from TRBV5-6 and TRBJ1-5; no firm D call. Germline assignment: CDR1 SGHDT and CDR2 YYEEEE. This CDR3 is 15 amino acids long. Trimming took off 3 bases at V and 4 bases at J, with 14 bases between the two ends. CDR3 DNA sequence: TGTGCCAGCAGCTGGGCGGACTCTTCTAATCAGCCCCAGCATTTT. This sequence encodes CASSWADSSNQPQHF.

The sample holds one count of this clone. The genes are TRBV6-5 and TRBJ2-1, with a tentative D call TRBD2 (6 bases). Germline CDR1 reads MNHEY; CDR2 reads SVGAGI. This CDR3 spans 14 amino acids. The V end lost 4 bases, the J end lost 6 bases, and 13 bases lay between the germline ends. CDR3 amino acids: CASSSPGLLNEQFF. CDR3 nucleotides: TGTGCCAGCAGTTCCCCGGGACTGCTCAATGAGCAGTTCTTC.

V usage is TRBV5-5 and J usage is TRBJ2-3; 8 nucleotides line up with TRBD2. The CDR3 is 16 residues long. Germline V lookup: CDR1 SGHKS, CDR2 YYEKEE (reference sequence). V was pared by 2 bases and J by 2 bases, with 7 bases of the junction left unmatched. This CDR3 is CASSLNLAGNTDTQYF. The CDR3 nucleotides read TGTGCCAGCAGCTTAAACTTAGCGGGGAACACAGATACGCAGTATTTT.

The chain is built from TRBV27 and TRBJ1-1; D possibly corresponds to TRBD1 (6 bases). The CDR3 runs to 14 residues. Germline CDR1 MNHEY, CDR2 SMNVEV (reference sequence). The V and J ends lost 6 bases and 3 bases respectively, with 14 bases between them. CDR3 in amino acids: CASSWGQGYTEAFF. Here the CDR3 DNA reads TGTGCCAGCAGCTGGGGGCAGGGGTACACTGAAGCTTTCTTT.

This clone has more than one count but fewer than ten. V gene TRBV6-1 combines with J gene TRBJ2-2; a possible D gene is TRBD2 (5 bases). Deletions cut 4 bases from V and 1 base from J, with 13 bases between. Germline CDR1 is MNHNS and CDR2 is SASEGT. This CDR3 region has 16 residues. Here the CDR3 reads CASSGPAALNTGELFF. The DNA for the CDR3 is TGTGCCAGCAGTGGTCCAGCGGCCTTGAACACCGGGGAGCTGTTTTTT.

The genes are TRBV7-9 and TRBJ2-3, with a possible D match to TRBD1 (6 bases). Germline V CDR1 and CDR2: SEHNR, FQNEAQ (reference sequence). The CDR3 has 14 amino acids. Trimming removed 1 base at V and 7 bases at J, with 12 bases between. In nucleotides, the CDR3 is TGTGCCAGCAGCTTAGAGCCTCAGGGGTATACGCAGTATTTT. Its translation is CASSLEPQGYTQYF.

This clone has just a few counts. The genes are TRBV2 and TRBJ1-5; TRBD1 matches at 9 bases. Germline loops: CDR1 SNHLY, CDR2 FYNNEI. After removal of 7 bases from V and 2 bases from J, the junction contained 6 bases not matched to a gene. The CDR3 is 15 amino acids. The CDR3, as DNA: TGTGCCAGCACTCTCACAGGGGGCGGCAATCAGCCCCAGCATTTT. Protein: CASTLTGGGNQPQHF.

The V call is TRBV2, the J call TRBJ2-1; 8 nucleotides agree with TRBD2. The junction had 7 bases not matched to a gene; V was cut back by 9 bases and J by 3 bases. The CDR3 sequence is 14 residues long. The germline CDR1 and CDR2 sequences are SNHLY and FYNNEI. CDR3 protein: CASDTSGSYNEQFF. The CDR3 nucleotides are TGTGCCAGTGATACAAGCGGGAGCTACAATGAGCAGTTCTTC.

V and J are TRBV6-4 and TRBJ1-2; no reliable D call. CDR1 and CDR2 from the germline V gene are MRHNA and SNTAGT. Trimming cost V 5 bases and J 5 bases, with 21 bases left between them. This CDR3 is built from 16 residues. CDR3 sequence: CASSPTTLLNRYGYTF. The CDR3 coding sequence is TGTGCCAGCAGTCCTACCACCTTACTTAACAGATATGGCTACACCTTC.

The chain joins TRBV10-3 to TRBJ2-7; D might be TRBD1 (6 bases). CDR3 length: 13 amino acids. Germline CDR1 and CDR2: ENHRY and SYGVKD. V lost 10 bases to trimming and J lost 0 bases, with 13 bases between them. CDR3 amino acids: CATLGDTSYEQYF. The DNA of the CDR3 is TGTGCCACATTAGGGGACACCTCCTACGAGCAGTACTTC.

The chain employs TRBV6-4 and TRBJ2-7; TRBD1 might be the D (5 bases). The CDR3 length is 16 residues. V lost 4 bases and J lost 9, with 25 bases in between. Germline values: CDR1 MRHNA, CDR2 SNTAGT. The DNA for the CDR3 is TGTGCCAGCAGTGTTAGGACAATCGGGTTCGTACGAGGGCAGTACTTC. As protein: CASSVRTIGFVRGQYF.

J is TRBJ2-1 and V is TRBV13; D is ambiguous. Deletions cut 3 bases from V and 4 bases from J, with 7 bases between. CDR1 PRHDT and CDR2 FYEKMQ come from the germline V gene (reference sequence). CDR3 size: 13 residues. The CDR3 coding sequence is TGTGCCAGCAGCTTGAGTAGGTACAATGAGCAGTTCTTC. It specifies CASSLSRYNEQFF. The whole variable domain, filled in from reference TRBV13 and TRBJ2-1, reads AAGVIQSPRHLIKEKRETATLKCYPIPRHDTVYWYQQGPGQDPQFLISFYEKMQSDKGSIPDRFSAQQFSDYHSELNMSSLELGDSALYFCASSLSRYNEQFFGPGTRLTVL.

The rearrangement joins TRBV6-4 to TRBJ2-1, with D perhaps assigned TRBD1 or TRBD2 (5 bases each). The V end was cut by 3 bases, the J end by 2 bases, with 11 bases between. CDR1 MRHNA and CDR2 SNTAGT come from the germline V gene. This CDR3 contains 15 residues. The CDR3 loop reads CASSERGNAYNEQFF. For the CDR3, the DNA is TGTGCCAGCAGTGAGAGGGGAAACGCCTACAATGAGCAGTTCTTC.

This rearrangement joins TRBV11-2 to TRBJ2-7, with 10 bases identical to TRBD2. Trimming removed 3 bases from V and 2 bases from J; junction bases left unmatched: 4. The CDR3 has 15 residues. In germline, CDR1 is SGHAT, CDR2 FQNNGV. CDR3 loop: CASSFLLAGPYEQYF. In nucleotides, the CDR3 is TGTGCCAGCAGCTTTCTACTAGCGGGGCCCTACGAGCAGTACTTC.

The CDR3: CASSLQQGLHF. The CDR3 region has the DNA TGTGCCAGCAGTTTACAGCAGGGCCTCCACTTT. The chain recombines TRBV28 with TRBJ1-6; a possible D gene is TRBD1 (5 bases). CDR1 is MDHEN and CDR2 is SYDVKM in the germline V gene. The CDR3 is 11 amino acids. The ends were cut back, 2 bases at V and 15 bases at J, with 8 bases in the middle.

This rearrangement joins TRBV18 to TRBJ2-7, with TRBD2 identical over 9 bases. CDR1 and CDR2 from the germline V gene are KGHSH and LQKENI. There are 16 residues in the CDR3. J lost 4 bases, V lost 4 bases, and 11 bases had no gene match. The CDR3 DNA is TGTGCCAGCTCACGTCCGGGACTAGCCTCATCTTACGAGCAGTACTTC. It specifies CASSRPGLASSYEQYF.